Shown below are 5 T cell receptor beta chains from a single sample sequenced in a study of cytomegalovirus exposure and HLA in healthy donors. PCR primers comprised 60 Vbeta and 13 Jbeta primers. Only in-frame clones appear in the TCRdb table, and some are missing; sequencing was by immunoSEQ multiplex PCR. The data show about 210,000 clones, about four fifths seen once. The sequenced sample was PBMCs. These receptors originate from a man aged 40-49 years in good health and CMV-seropositive.

The V gene is TRBV19, the J gene TRBJ1-1, with 9 bases that match TRBD1. The germline gives CDR1 LNHDA, CDR2 SQIVND (reference sequence). The CDR3 is 14 amino acids. The V gene end was trimmed by 5 bases and the J gene end by 4 bases; junction bases not matched to a gene: 5. The CDR3 DNA is TGTGCCAGTAGTGACAGGGGGAGTAGCACTGAAGCTTTCTTT. The encoded protein is CASSDRGSSTEAFF.

In this sample, this clone turned up a few times. The chain employs TRBV5-1 and TRBJ2-7, with 7 bases fitting TRBD1. The germline gives CDR1 SGHRS, CDR2 YFSETQ. This CDR3 has 12 amino acids. Losses at the gene ends were 0 bases for V and 6 bases for J; bases not matched to a gene: 0. CDR3 loop: CASSLAGGEQYF. The DNA for the CDR3 is TGCGCCAGCAGCTTGGCAGGGGGCGAGCAGTACTTC.

CDR3 nucleotides: TGTGCCAGCAGCTTCGGACACCCCCATGGCTACACCTTC. Protein product: CASSFGHPHGYTF. The chain uses TRBV11-2 and TRBJ1-2, with D perhaps TRBD1 (5 bases). The CDR3 totals 13 residues. The V gene lost 3 bases and the J gene lost 6 bases, with 11 bases spanning the gap. Germline CDR1 is SGHAT and CDR2 is FQNNGV.

This clone has a handful of counts. The genes are TRBV5-6 and TRBJ1-4; tentatively, D is TRBD1 (6 bases). This CDR3 has 16 amino acids. Germline lookup yields CDR1 SGHDT and CDR2 YYEEEE. V was pared by 4 bases and J by 1 base, with 14 bases between. The CDR3 sequence is CASSRVLRGTNEKLFF. In DNA form, the CDR3 reads TGTGCCAGCAGCCGTGTACTCAGGGGAACTAATGAAAAACTGTTTTTT.

V usage is TRBV19 and J usage is TRBJ1-5; D unclear. The V and J ends lost 0 bases and 0 bases respectively, with 6 bases between them. Germline V CDR1 and CDR2: LNHDA, SQIVND (reference sequence). This CDR3 comprises 15 residues. The CDR3 reads CASSIEQYSNQPQHF. The CDR3 coding sequence is TGTGCCAGTAGTATAGAACAGTATAGCAATCAGCCCCAGCATTTT.